This T cell receptor (beta chain) was identified in a study of memory CD4+ T cells and cytomegalovirus serostatus (dated by TCRdb to between 2018 and 2021). Background on the whole study: The cohort comprised 33 healthy Belgian adults, 9 CMV seropositive and 24 CMV seronegative. CD4+ memory TCRbeta repertoires of a Belgian cohort with known cytomegalovirus serostatus were sequenced in order to replicate a published TCR-based CMV serostatus classifier. Broader findings and caveats from the paper: The original-framework classifier achieved a median bootstrapped AUC of around 0.95 with a 95% CI of 0.76-1.00 on the Belgian cohort. CMV serostatus prediction reached a median bootstrapped AUC of roughly 0.96 with the original framework and just under 0.93 with a US-trained random forest. Only CD4+CD45RO+ memory cells were sequenced, unlike the original study, which covered naive and memory CD4+ and CD8+ populations. The results were read as suggesting that the CMV-associated TCR signature is, for the most part, present in the CD4+ memory repertoire. Among the 150 or so previously reported CMV-associated TCRbeta sequences, approximately 70 showed up in the CD4+ memory repertoires, with each one found in between one and five individuals.

Genomic DNA was extracted from sorted cells with the Quick-DNA Microprep Kit. Amplification of TCRbeta DNA was done with the immunoSEQ hsTCRbeta kit, following the protocol from the manufacturer. An Illumina MiSeq instrument was used to sequence the TCRbeta libraries. Per the original workflow: Following removal of out-of-frame sequences, some 2,200,000 distinct TCRbeta sequences were retained, with an average of about 70,000 per individual. Each individual was scored according to the count of approximately 170 previously reported CMV-associated TCRbeta sequences and the total productive distinct TCRbeta count. A beta-binomial model was reimplemented in Python, and scikit-learn random forests with default parameters were trained on US cohort data. Classifier performance on the Belgian cohort was summarized as median AUC with percentile confidence intervals over 10,000 bootstrap iterations. TCRdb provides this immuneACCESS table in a form limited to in-frame rearrangements. Some clones are lacking; in checked studies, under half of them reflect an unresolved V gene, and why the rest are absent is not known. V and J calls and clone size are copied from that table; D and trimming were computed from the DNA. This sample comprises roughly 64,000 clones, 75% to 80% of them detected only once. The top ten clonotypes cover roughly 0.94% of the sample.

The CDR3 goes from the cysteine to the phenylalanine over 16 residues. Only the CDR3 portion is preserved as DNA: 48 bases, with reading frame beginning at the first base. CDR1 LNHNV and CDR2 YYDKDF were looked up in the germline V gene (reference sequence). V and J are truncated by 5 bases and 1 base respectively, leaving an intervening sequence of 17 bases. A FACSAria II was used to sort memory CD4+ T cells, defined as single viable CD3+CD4+CD8-CD45RO+ cells. CMV serostatus was assessed using a Roche Elecsys assay, by which serum IgG against CMV pp150, pp28, p38 and p52 was detected. After the samples were thawed, total CD4+ T cells were enriched through positive selection using CD4 magnetic microbeads. Samples originated from another study that specifically interrogated the CD4+ T cell memory repertoire. Peripheral blood mononuclear cells were isolated and cryopreserved according to standard operating procedures, and serum was stored at -80 degrees C. The staining used CD3-PerCP (BW264/56), CD4-APC (RPA-T4), CD45RO-PE (UCHT1) and CD8-Pacific Orange (3B5) antibodies, and Sytox blue was used to exclude non-viable cells.

With respect to this clone: Its antigen remains unidentified. No much larger clone is present one base from it, and per-base qualities are unavailable.

The sequence derives from an adult in good health and CMV-seronegative. The rearrangement combines TRBV15 with TRBJ1-2, with the identity of the D gene unclear. The sequenced sample was memory CD4+ T cells from blood. The DNA sequence is as follows: TGTGCCACCAGCTCCTCGGACCGATTACTTAACTATGGCTACACCTTC. It codes for CATSSSDRLLNYGYTF.